Only a few counts were recorded for the clone carrying this T cell receptor beta chain. In germline, CDR1 is MDHEN, CDR2 SYDVKM. This CDR3 is 15 amino acids long. The V gene end was trimmed by 5 bases and the J gene end by 6 bases; junction bases not matched to a gene: 12. The data derive from a study of beta chain features in type 1 diabetes. The isolated RNA, all of it, was reverse transcribed, so expressed TCRB transcripts were what got sequenced. Data came from immunoSEQ multiplex PCR; TCRdb stores just in-frame clones and leaves some out. This sample has 300,000 to 450,000 clones, with 10% to 15% found just once.

The chain recombines TRBV28 with TRBJ2-7; 8 bases are shared with TRBD2. Sequencing was done on a sample of naive CD4+ T cells from blood. The TCR sequence derives from a man younger than 35 in good health. CDR3 protein: CASSGRDLAGIEQYF. DNA for the CDR3: TGTGCCAGCAGTGGGCGGGACTTAGCGGGGATCGAGCAGTACTTC.